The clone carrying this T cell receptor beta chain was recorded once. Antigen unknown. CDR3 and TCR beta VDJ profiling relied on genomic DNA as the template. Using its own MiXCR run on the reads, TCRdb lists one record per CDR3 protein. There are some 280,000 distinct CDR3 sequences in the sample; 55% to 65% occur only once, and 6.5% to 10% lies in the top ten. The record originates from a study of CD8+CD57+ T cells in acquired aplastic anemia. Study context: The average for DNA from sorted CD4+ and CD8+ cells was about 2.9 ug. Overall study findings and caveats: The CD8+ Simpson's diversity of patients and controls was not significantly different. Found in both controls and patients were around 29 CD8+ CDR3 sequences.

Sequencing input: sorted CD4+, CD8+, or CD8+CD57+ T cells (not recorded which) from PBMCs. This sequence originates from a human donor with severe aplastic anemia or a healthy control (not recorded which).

The CDR3 region is CASSFVTGHTQYF. The CDR3 nucleotides read TGTGCCAGCAGCTTTGTTACGGGACATACGCAGTATTTT. The chain recombines TRBV7-2 with TRBJ2-3, with D tentatively TRBD1 or TRBD2 (5 bases each). Trimming shortened V by 3 bases and J by 7 bases, and 11 bases separated the two germline ends. The CDR3 is 13 amino acids. The germline V gene encodes CDR1 SGHTA and CDR2 FQGNSA.